These 25 T cell receptor beta chains were all obtained from the same sample, sequenced in a study of CD8+ T cells in alopecia areata (dated by TCRdb to 2016 to 2019). Libraries were built with the immunoSEQ multiplex PCR assay. To provide template for TCR sequencing, every sample had RNA extracted and reverse transcribed into cDNA. The table comes from immuneACCESS by way of TCRdb, which keeps in-frame sequences with V and J called. Part of the clones is missing from these tables; in studies checked, under half for an unresolved V gene and the rest for unknown reasons. The sample profile shows roughly 200,000 clones; about two fifths of them were found once. 0.4% to 0.55% of the sample is taken by the ten largest. In light of the paper, this sample's treatment or condition label describes: oral pan-JAK inhibitor, 5-10 mg twice daily. This material consisted of CD4+ T cells sorted from blood, taken at approximately week 34, from a patient treated with tofacitinib. These receptors came from a human donor with alopecia areata.

This clone was detected only a few times. The V and J genes are TRBV11-2 and TRBJ1-1; 7 nucleotides line up with TRBD1. CDR1 is SGHAT and CDR2 is FQNNGV in the germline V gene. The CDR3 length is 13 residues. V shed 2 bases and J 4 bases; nucleotides not matched to a gene: 1. The CDR3 region is CASSLTGVTEAFF. As DNA, the CDR3 is TGTGCCAGCAGCTTAACAGGGGTCACTGAAGCTTTCTTT. The complete variable domain, with remaining parts taken from reference TRBV11-2 and TRBJ1-1, reads EAGVAQSPRYKIIEKRQSVAFWCNPISGHATLYWYQQILGQGPKLLIQFQNNGVVDDSQLPKDRFSAERLKGVDSTLKIQPAKLEDSAVYLCASSLTGVTEAFFGQGTRLTVV.

The chain combines TRBV19 with TRBJ2-7, with D maybe TRBD2 (5 bases). Germline CDR1 reads LNHDA; CDR2 reads SQIVND (reference sequence). The CDR3 covers 13 residues. V lost 3 bases and J lost 7, with 13 bases in between. CDR3 sequence (DNA): TGTGCCAGTAGTATGGCTCGGGAAGGAGAGCAGTACTTC. Amino acids: CASSMAREGEQYF.

V usage is TRBV4-1 and J usage is TRBJ2-5, with 7 bases that match TRBD2. Losses at the gene ends were 0 bases for V and 4 bases for J; bases not matched to a gene: 11. Germline loops: CDR1 MGHRA, CDR2 YSYEKL. The CDR3 runs to 17 residues. CDR3 nucleotide sequence: TGCGCCAGCAGCCAAGAAAGGCGCGCGGGAGTAGGAGAGACCCAGTACTTC. Protein product: CASSQERRAGVGETQYF.

This clone occurred a few times. V gene TRBV15 combines with J gene TRBJ2-2; TRBD1 matches 7 bases. V was clipped by 5 bases and J by 3 bases; unmatched bases: 3. This CDR3 has 14 residues. Germline V gene lookup returns CDR1 LNHNV and CDR2 YYDKDF (reference sequence). In DNA form, the CDR3 reads TGTGCCACCAGCGACAGGGCGGACACCGGGGAGCTGTTTTTT. Translating it yields CATSDRADTGELFF.

In this sample, this clone turned up many times. This chain joins TRBV27 and TRBJ2-1; 13 bases fit TRBD2. The V gene's germline CDR1 is MNHEY and CDR2 SMNVEV (reference sequence). Trimming removed 4 bases from V and 4 bases from J; junction bases left unmatched: 4. The CDR3 is 16 amino acids. CDR3 coding DNA: TGTGCCAGCAGTTCATGGACTAGCGGGAGTTACAATGAGCAGTTCTTC. It codes for CASSSWTSGSYNEQFF.

This clone appeared a few times. The rearrangement links TRBV14 to TRBJ1-2; D gene ambiguous. Germline assignment: CDR1 SGHDN and CDR2 FVKESK. The CDR3 has 13 amino acids. The V end was cut by 1 base, the J end by 2 bases, with 5 bases between. The CDR3 coding sequence is TGTGCCAGCAGCCAAGTTGAGAACTATGGCTACACCTTC. This sequence encodes CASSQVENYGYTF.

The chain recombines TRBV9 with TRBJ2-1, with TRBD2 identical over 14 bases. CDR3 length: 18 residues. Trimming at V came to 3 bases and at J to 4 bases, leaving 9 bases not matched to a gene. CDR1 SGDLS and CDR2 YYNGEE come from the germline V gene. The CDR3 DNA follows: TGTGCCAGCAGCGCCCGCCCACGGACTAGCGGGAGGTACAATGAGCAGTTCTTC. This translates into CASSARPRTSGRYNEQFF.

The genes are TRBV5-6 and TRBJ1-1; no clear D gene. V was shortened by 4 bases and J by 7 bases, with 8 bases between the two germline ends. This CDR3 has 11 amino acids. Germline CDR1 and CDR2: SGHDT and YYEEEE. CDR3 sequence reads: CASSQDLEAFF. The CDR3, as DNA: TGTGCCAGCAGCCAGGACCTTGAAGCTTTCTTT.

This chain joins TRBV4-3 and TRBJ2-7, with 7 bases identical to TRBD1. Trimming cost V 0 bases and J 6 bases; bases outside gene matches: 8. The CDR3 runs to 15 residues. From germline, CDR1 is LGHNA and CDR2 YSLEER. This chain's CDR3 is CASSQDSGTEVEQYF. For the CDR3, the DNA is TGCGCCAGCAGCCAAGACTCCGGGACAGAGGTCGAGCAGTACTTC.

This clone was detected a few times. The V and J genes are TRBV29-1 and TRBJ2-1; D gene ambiguous. V lost 5 bases to trimming and J lost 4 bases, with 18 bases between them. Looked up from germline, CDR1 is SQVTM and CDR2 is ANQGSEA. This CDR3 is built from 15 residues. This chain's CDR3 is CSVIPANLYYNEQFF. CDR3 sequence (DNA): TGCAGCGTTATCCCAGCCAACTTATATTACAATGAGCAGTTCTTC.

This sequence joins TRBV6-5 and TRBJ2-7; a possible D gene is TRBD2 (6 bases). Trimming removed 2 bases at V and 2 bases at J, with 10 bases between. The CDR3 length is 14 residues. Germline V lookup: CDR1 MNHEY, CDR2 SVGAGI. The CDR3 nucleotides read TGTGCCAGCAGTTACGACTGGAGGGCCTACGAGCAGTACTTC. Protein sequence: CASSYDWRAYEQYF.

The chain joins TRBV5-6 to TRBJ2-6; D not certain. The CDR3 contains 15 residues. Trimming pared 4 bases from V and 4 bases from J, leaving 12 bases between. Germline V gene sequence: CDR1 SGHDT, CDR2 YYEEEE. The CDR3 coding sequence is TGTGCCAGCAGCGCTTTAGATGACGGGGCCAACGTCCTGACTTTC. This translates into CASSALDDGANVLTF.

The chain is built from TRBV30 and TRBJ2-7; 8 nucleotides align to TRBD1. The CDR3 sequence is 13 residues long. Germline V gene sequence: CDR1 GTSNPN, CDR2 SVGIG (reference sequence). V trimming: 0 bases; J trimming: 2 bases; junction bases outside the gene matches: 0. CDR3 region: CAWSVQGAYEQYF. CDR3 nucleotides: TGTGCCTGGAGTGTACAGGGGGCCTACGAGCAGTACTTC.

DNA for the CDR3: TGTGCCAGCAGCGACGGACAGGGGGCTAACTATGGCTACACCTTC. Translation: CASSDGQGANYGYTF. The chain recombines TRBV27 with TRBJ1-2; 10 bases align to TRBD1. Germline V CDR1 and CDR2: MNHEY, SMNVEV (reference sequence). Losses at the gene ends were 6 bases for V and 0 bases for J; bases not matched to a gene: 4. CDR3 length: 15 residues.

This clone occurred a few times. The chain couples TRBV5-4 to TRBJ2-5; D tentatively fits TRBD1 or TRBD2 (6 bases each). V was clipped by 4 bases and J by 3 bases, with 19 bases between them. Germline V gives CDR1 SGHNT, CDR2 YYREEE (reference sequence). This CDR3 has 16 residues. The CDR3 here is CASSPGGRQAEETQYF. CDR3 DNA sequence: TGTGCCAGCAGCCCCGGGGGAAGACAGGCAGAAGAGACCCAGTACTTC. Filled out from reference TRBV5-4 and TRBJ2-5, the complete variable domain reads ETGVTQSPTHLIKTRGQQVTLRCSSQSGHNTVSWYQQALGQGPQFIFQYYREEENGRGNFPPRFSGLQFPNYSSELNVNALELDDSALYLCASSPGGRQAEETQYFGPGTRLLVL.

The chain recombines TRBV18 with TRBJ1-1; D might be TRBD1 (6 bases). Germline loops: CDR1 KGHSH, CDR2 LQKENI. CDR3 length equals 15 residues. The V end lost 4 bases, the J end lost 1 base, and 13 bases lay between the germline ends. This chain's CDR3 is CASSLGGGANTEAFF. The CDR3 nucleotides are TGTGCCAGCTCACTGGGTGGGGGGGCGAACACTGAAGCTTTCTTT.

There are a few counts of this clone. The chain employs TRBV7-9 and TRBJ2-6; no firm D call. V was cut by 5 bases and J by 1 base, with 9 bases left in between. Germline assignment: CDR1 SEHNR and CDR2 FQNEAQ (reference sequence). CDR3 length: 15 amino acids. The CDR3 spells CASSRQRSGANVLTF. CDR3 nucleotides: TGTGCCAGCAGCAGGCAGAGGTCTGGGGCCAACGTCCTGACTTTC.

This chain uses TRBV10-1 with TRBJ1-1; D perhaps matches TRBD1 (6 bases). Germline V gene sequence: CDR1 WNHNN, CDR2 SYGVQD (reference sequence). The CDR3 runs to 14 residues. Trimming pared 5 bases from V and 0 bases from J, leaving 10 bases between. The CDR3 DNA reads as TGCGCCAGCAGTCCGGGACAAATGAACACTGAAGCTTTCTTT. Translated, it gives CASSPGQMNTEAFF.

This clone was found a few times. The genes are TRBV4-1 and TRBJ2-1; D is undetermined. The CDR3 covers 14 residues. Germline V gives CDR1 MGHRA, CDR2 YSYEKL. V lost 1 base to trimming and J lost 5 bases, with 9 bases between them. CDR3 region: CASSQVWSDNEQFF. CDR3 DNA sequence: TGCGCCAGCAGCCAAGTTTGGTCGGACAATGAGCAGTTCTTC.

V usage is TRBV27 and J usage is TRBJ1-4; 9 bases are a match to TRBD1. Trimming removed 3 bases from V and 8 bases from J; junction bases left unmatched: 4. In germline, CDR1 is MNHEY, CDR2 SMNVEV (reference sequence). The CDR3 length is 14 residues. CDR3: CASSFSGTGEKLFF. The CDR3 coding sequence is TGTGCCAGCAGTTTCTCCGGGACAGGGGAAAAACTGTTTTTT.

The chain links TRBV30 to TRBJ2-2; tentatively, D is TRBD1 (5 bases). From germline, CDR1 is GTSNPN and CDR2 SVGIG (reference sequence). CDR3 size: 12 residues. Trimming shortened V by 7 bases and J by 7 bases, and 13 bases separated the two germline ends. The CDR3 is CASKGYGGELFF. Here the CDR3 DNA reads TGTGCCTCCAAGGGGTACGGCGGGGAGCTGTTTTTT.

Only a few counts were recorded for this clone. The chain couples TRBV7-9 to TRBJ2-2; D might be TRBD2 (6 bases). The germline CDR1 and CDR2 sequences are SEHNR and FQNEAQ (reference sequence). V lost 7 bases and J 6 bases, leaving 21 bases between the germline ends. This CDR3 region has 16 residues. Here the CDR3 reads CASTPPGGRLSGELFF. The CDR3 DNA reads as TGTGCCAGCACCCCTCCAGGAGGGCGCCTGTCCGGGGAGCTGTTTTTT. Based on the CDR3 plus reference TRBV7-9 and TRBJ2-2, the full variable domain is DTGVSQNPRHKITKRGQNVTFRCDPISEHNRLYWYRQTLGQGPEFLTYFQNEAQLEKSRLLSDRFSAERPKGSFSTLEIQRTEQGDSAMYLCASTPPGGRLSGELFFGEGSRLTVL.

The rearrangement joins TRBV2 to TRBJ1-2; 7 bases fit TRBD1. The V gene end was trimmed by 6 bases and the J gene end by 3 bases; junction bases not matched to a gene: 7. CDR3 length: 14 amino acids. Per germline, CDR1 SNHLY and CDR2 FYNNEI. CDR3 loop: CASRPGQNYYGYTF. CDR3 sequence (DNA): TGTGCCAGCAGGCCGGGACAGAACTACTATGGCTACACCTTC.

The V gene is TRBV10-3, the J gene TRBJ2-7, with D uncertain. Germline lookup yields CDR1 ENHRY and CDR2 SYGVKD. Trimming removed 7 bases from V and 1 base from J, with 14 bases in between. The CDR3 sequence is 14 residues long. The CDR3 nucleotides read TGTGCCATCAAAAGAGAACAGCTTTCCTACGAGCAGTACTTC. This gives the protein CAIKREQLSYEQYF.

This clone was detected only once. The V call is TRBV11-1, the J call TRBJ2-2; 7 bases fit TRBD1. Losses at the gene ends were 5 bases for V and 1 base for J; bases not matched to a gene: 1. CDR1 and CDR2 (germline): SGHAT, FQDESV (reference sequence). The CDR3 length is 14 residues. The CDR3 here is CASSRDRNTGELFF. DNA for the CDR3: TGTGCCAGCAGCCGGGACAGGAACACCGGGGAGCTGTTTTTT.